A selection of T cell receptor beta chains follows, all from one sample in a study of blood T cell repertoires in COVID-19. The method was immunoSEQ multiplex PCR; TCRdb's version includes in-frame clones alone and lacks a portion of them. The repertoire consists of 120,000 to 150,000 clones, with about four fifths occurring once and the leading ten covering around 9.5%. The specimen sequenced was peripheral blood. All receptors derive from a young man with COVID-19, enrolled during active disease. The CDR3 runs from the conserved cysteine through the conserved F or W. The D gene is left open where the match is weak. For some rows the clone size is stated as once, few or many, or as a class when expanded; others skip it.

J: TRBJ1-2
V: TRBV28
D: TRBD1
size: NA
length: 14
DNA: TGTGCCAGCAGCGTGACGGACAGGCTCTATGGCTACACCTTC
CDR3: CASSVTDRLYGYTF

J: TRBJ1-5
V: TRBV15
D: NA
size: few
length: 17
DNA: TGTGCCACCAGCAGAGATCGGGGAAATGGTGGCAATCAGCCCCAGCATTTT
CDR3: CATSRDRGNGGNQPQHF

J: TRBJ2-7
V: TRBV5-8
D: NA
size: few
length: 16
DNA: TGTGCCAGCAGCTTGGTGCAGGGGTTATTTACGGGTGAGCAGTACTTC
CDR3: CASSLVQGLFTGEQYF

J: TRBJ2-2
V: TRBV11-2
D: TRBD1
size: few
length: 17
DNA: TGTGCCAGCAGCTTGGCCCGGACAGGGGGCTGGACCGGGGAGCTGTTTTTT
CDR3: CASSLARTGGWTGELFF

J: TRBJ1-1
V: TRBV7-2
D: NA
size: NA
length: 13
DNA: TGTGCCAGCAGCCCGCGACAGGATTCAGGAGCTTTCTTT
CDR3: CASSPRQDSGAFF

J: TRBJ2-1
V: TRBV4-3
D: TRBD1
size: NA
length: 15
DNA: TGCGCCAGCAGCCAACCGGGACAGGGGGATGGCGAGCAGTTCTTC
CDR3: CASSQPGQGDGEQFF

J: TRBJ2-2
V: TRBV5-4
D: NA
size: NA
length: 15
DNA: TGTGCCAGCAGCACGGGACACCTTAACACCGGGGAGCTGTTTTTT
CDR3: CASSTGHLNTGELFF

J: TRBJ2-7
V: TRBV14
D: NA
size: NA
length: 17
DNA: TGTGCCAGCAGCCAACCAGGGGAGGGACCTACAGCCTACGAGCAGTACTTC
CDR3: CASSQPGEGPTAYEQYF

J: TRBJ1-2
V: TRBV2
D: TRBD1
size: NA
length: 13
DNA: TGTGCCAGCCGGACAGGGGGTGTTTATGGCTACACCTTC
CDR3: CASRTGGVYGYTF

J: TRBJ2-1
V: TRBV30
D: TRBD1
size: few
length: 14
DNA: TGTGCCTTTTCTCCCGGGACAGGGGGTGAGGAGCAGTTCTTC
CDR3: CAFSPGTGGEEQFF

J: TRBJ2-7
V: TRBV11-2
D: NA
size: once
length: 14
DNA: TGTGCCAGCAGCTTAGATGGGACATACTACGAGCAGTACTTC
CDR3: CASSLDGTYYEQYF

J: TRBJ1-2
V: TRBV3-1/TRBV3-2
D: NA
size: NA
length: 13
DNA: TGTGCCAGCAGCCAAGACAATAACTATGGCTACACCTTC
CDR3: CASSQDNNYGYTF

J: TRBJ1-1
V: TRBV4-2
D: NA
size: few
length: 14
DNA: TGTGCCAGCAGCCCCAGGGGAAGAGGCACTGAAGCTTTCTTT
CDR3: CASSPRGRGTEAFF

J: TRBJ1-1
V: TRBV7-2
D: NA
size: NA
length: 13
DNA: TGTGCCAGCAGCTTTCCCAGCAGGTCTGAAGCTTTCTTT
CDR3: CASSFPSRSEAFF

J: TRBJ1-2
V: TRBV7-2
D: NA
size: NA
length: 14
DNA: TGTGCCAGCAGCTTAGCGGGGCCGAACTATGGCTACACCTTC
CDR3: CASSLAGPNYGYTF

J: TRBJ2-7
V: TRBV25-1
D: NA
size: NA
length: 16
DNA: TGTGCCAGCAGTGAGGCCGATTCAGTGAACTCCTACGAGCAGTACTTC
CDR3: CASSEADSVNSYEQYF

J: TRBJ2-2
V: TRBV27
D: TRBD2
size: NA
length: 17
DNA: TGTGCCAGCAGTCCGGACCTAGCGGGAGGGATCACCGGGGAGCTGTTTTTT
CDR3: CASSPDLAGGITGELFF

J: TRBJ2-7
V: TRBV10-3
D: TRBD2
size: NA
length: 15
DNA: TGTGCCATCAGGGAGACTAGCGGGAGAGCGGGCGAGCAGTACTTC
CDR3: CAIRETSGRAGEQYF

J: TRBJ2-1
V: TRBV24-1
D: TRBD1
size: NA
length: 15
DNA: TGTGCCACCAGTGATTCTCGGACAGGGGGAGGTGAGCAGTTCTTC
CDR3: CATSDSRTGGGEQFF

J: TRBJ1-5
V: TRBV30
D: TRBD1
size: NA
length: 14
DNA: TGTGCCTGGGCCCAGGGGGCTAGAAATCAGCCCCAGCATTTT
CDR3: CAWAQGARNQPQHF

J: TRBJ2-1
V: TRBV19
D: NA
size: NA
length: 14
DNA: TGTGCCAGTATCCAGGGGCCTGCCTACAATGAGCAGTTCTTC
CDR3: CASIQGPAYNEQFF

J: TRBJ1-3
V: TRBV5-5
D: NA
size: few
length: 13
DNA: TGTGCCAGCAGCTTGACAGACGTGAGCACCATATATTTT
CDR3: CASSLTDVSTIYF

J: TRBJ2-7
V: TRBV28
D: TRBD1
size: NA
length: 15
DNA: TGTGCCAGCAGCGCCCCCGGGACAGGGGATTACGAGCAGTACTTC
CDR3: CASSAPGTGDYEQYF

J: TRBJ2-5
V: TRBV6-2/TRBV6-3
D: TRBD2
size: once
length: 15
DNA: TGTGCCAGCAGTCAATGGTCAGCGGGAGGACAGACCCAGTACTTC
CDR3: CASSQWSAGGQTQYF

J: TRBJ2-4
V: TRBV10-3
D: NA
size: once
length: 14
DNA: TGTGCCATCAGTGAGTCGGCGGGATCAAGGATTCAGTACTTC
CDR3: CAISESAGSRIQYF

J: TRBJ1-2
V: TRBV6-5
D: NA
size: NA
length: 12
DNA: TGTGCCAGCGCACCAGGGCGGGGTGGCTACACCTTC
CDR3: CASAPGRGGYTF

J: TRBJ2-2
V: TRBV5-1
D: NA
size: NA
length: 14
DNA: TGCGCCAGCAGGCGGGACAGTTACACCGGGGAGCTGTTTTTT
CDR3: CASRRDSYTGELFF

J: TRBJ1-4
V: TRBV6-6
D: NA
size: NA
length: 14
DNA: TGTGCCAGCAGCCGAGGGGGGACTAATGAAAAACTGTTTTTT
CDR3: CASSRGGTNEKLFF

J: TRBJ2-2
V: TRBV10-1
D: NA
size: NA
length: 17
DNA: TGCGCCAGCAGTGAGAGCCGGGGGGCGGGCAACACCGGGGAGCTGTTTTTT
CDR3: CASSESRGAGNTGELFF

J: TRBJ2-3
V: TRBV9
D: TRBD1
size: NA
length: 16
DNA: TGTGCCAGCAGCCCCCGAATGGGACAGGGGGCAGATACGCAGTATTTT
CDR3: CASSPRMGQGADTQYF

J: TRBJ1-1
V: TRBV18
D: NA
size: NA
length: 14
DNA: TGTGCCAGCTCACCAGGGCAGGCGAACACTGAAGCTTTCTTT
CDR3: CASSPGQANTEAFF

J: TRBJ1-4
V: TRBV5-8
D: NA
size: NA
length: 15
DNA: TGTGCCAGCAGCCTCGGAGGAGCGGGTAATGAAAAACTGTTTTTT
CDR3: CASSLGGAGNEKLFF

J: TRBJ1-2
V: TRBV19
D: TRBD1
size: NA
length: 13
DNA: TGTGCCAGTACGGGGACAGGGGGCGATGGCTACACCTTC
CDR3: CASTGTGGDGYTF

J: TRBJ2-7
V: TRBV19
D: NA
size: few
length: 13
DNA: TGTGCCAGTAGTAGACAGTGGGACTACGAGCAGTACTTC
CDR3: CASSRQWDYEQYF

J: TRBJ2-5
V: TRBV6-5
D: NA
size: NA
length: 14
DNA: TGTGCCAGCAGTCCAACGACAGGATCGGAGACCCAGTACTTC
CDR3: CASSPTTGSETQYF

J: TRBJ2-7
V: TRBV7-2
D: NA
size: NA
length: 13
DNA: TGTGCCAGCAGGCAGGGTATCCCCTACGAGCAGTACTTC
CDR3: CASRQGIPYEQYF

J: TRBJ2-3
V: TRBV28
D: TRBD2
size: NA
length: 18
DNA: TGTGCCAGCAGTTTCGTTCTTGCGGGAGGGACTAGCACAGATACGCAGTATTTT
CDR3: CASSFVLAGGTSTDTQYF

J: TRBJ1-1
V: TRBV9
D: NA
size: NA
length: 15
DNA: TGTGCCAGCAGCGTAGCAGCGGTCCTTGACACTGAAGCTTTCTTT
CDR3: CASSVAAVLDTEAFF

J: TRBJ2-7
V: TRBV28
D: NA
size: once
length: 12
DNA: TGTGCCACCCGAGGGACAATCAACGAGCAGTACTTC
CDR3: CATRGTINEQYF

J: TRBJ2-7
V: TRBV30
D: NA
size: NA
length: 15
DNA: TGTGCCTGGAGTGTTCCCGGCAGGATAACCTACGAGCAGTACTTC
CDR3: CAWSVPGRITYEQYF